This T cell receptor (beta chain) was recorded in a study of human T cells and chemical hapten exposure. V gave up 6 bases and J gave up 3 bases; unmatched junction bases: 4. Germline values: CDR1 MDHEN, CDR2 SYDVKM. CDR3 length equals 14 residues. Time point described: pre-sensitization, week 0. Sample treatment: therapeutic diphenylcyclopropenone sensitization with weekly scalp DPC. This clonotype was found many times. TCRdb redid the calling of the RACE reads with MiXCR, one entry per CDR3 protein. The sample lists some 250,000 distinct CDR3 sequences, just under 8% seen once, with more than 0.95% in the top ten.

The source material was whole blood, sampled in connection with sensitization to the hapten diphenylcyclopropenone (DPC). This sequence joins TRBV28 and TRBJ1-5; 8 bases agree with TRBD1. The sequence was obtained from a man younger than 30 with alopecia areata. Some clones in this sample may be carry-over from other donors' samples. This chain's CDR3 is CASSPGQDNQPQHF. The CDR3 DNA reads TGTGCCAGCAGCCCGGGACAGGACAATCAGCCCCAGCATTTT. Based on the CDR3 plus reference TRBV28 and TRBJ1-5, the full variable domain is DVKVTQSSRYLVKRTGEKVFLECVQDMDHENMFWYRQDPGLGLRLIYFSYDVKMKEKGDIPEGYSVSREKKERFSLILESASTNQTSMYLCASSPGQDNQPQHFGDGTRLSIL.